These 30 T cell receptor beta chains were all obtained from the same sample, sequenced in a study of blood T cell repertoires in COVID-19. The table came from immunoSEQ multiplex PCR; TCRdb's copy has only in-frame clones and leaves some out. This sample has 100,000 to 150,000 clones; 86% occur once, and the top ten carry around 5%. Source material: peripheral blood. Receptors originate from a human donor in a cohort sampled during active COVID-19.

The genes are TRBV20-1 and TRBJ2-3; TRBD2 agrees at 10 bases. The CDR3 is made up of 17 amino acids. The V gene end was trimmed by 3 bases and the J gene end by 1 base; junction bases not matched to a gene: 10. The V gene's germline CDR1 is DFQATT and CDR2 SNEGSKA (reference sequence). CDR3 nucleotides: TGCAGTGCTAGTCCAGCGGGAGGGCGAGGAGGCACAGATACGCAGTATTTT. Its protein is CSASPAGGRGGTDTQYF.

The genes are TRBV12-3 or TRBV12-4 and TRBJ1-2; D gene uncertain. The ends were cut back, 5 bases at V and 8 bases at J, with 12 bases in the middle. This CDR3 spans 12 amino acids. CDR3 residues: CASSLRGGGYTF. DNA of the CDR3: TGTGCCAGCAGTCTACGCGGAGGAGGCTACACCTTC.

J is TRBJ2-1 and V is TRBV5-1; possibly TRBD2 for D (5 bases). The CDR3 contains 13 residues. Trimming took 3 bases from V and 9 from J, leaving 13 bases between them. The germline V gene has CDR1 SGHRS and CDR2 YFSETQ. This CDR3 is CASSWAGGPEQFF. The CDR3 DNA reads TGCGCCAGCAGCTGGGCCGGAGGCCCTGAGCAGTTCTTC.

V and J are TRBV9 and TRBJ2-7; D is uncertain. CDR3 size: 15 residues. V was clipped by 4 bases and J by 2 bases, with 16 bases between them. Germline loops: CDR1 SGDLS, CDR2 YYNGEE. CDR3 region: CASSPRSTQTYEQYF. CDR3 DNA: TGTGCCAGCAGCCCTAGGAGTACACAAACCTACGAGCAGTACTTC.

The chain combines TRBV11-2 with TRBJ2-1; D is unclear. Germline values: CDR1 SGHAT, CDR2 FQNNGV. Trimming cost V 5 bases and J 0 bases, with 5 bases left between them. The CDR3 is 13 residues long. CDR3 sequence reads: CASSQSSYNEQFF. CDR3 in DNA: TGTGCCAGCAGCCAGTCCTCCTACAATGAGCAGTTCTTC. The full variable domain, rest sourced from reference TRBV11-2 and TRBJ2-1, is EAGVAQSPRYKIIEKRQSVAFWCNPISGHATLYWYQQILGQGPKLLIQFQNNGVVDDSQLPKDRFSAERLKGVDSTLKIQPAKLEDSAVYLCASSQSSYNEQFFGPGTRLTVL.

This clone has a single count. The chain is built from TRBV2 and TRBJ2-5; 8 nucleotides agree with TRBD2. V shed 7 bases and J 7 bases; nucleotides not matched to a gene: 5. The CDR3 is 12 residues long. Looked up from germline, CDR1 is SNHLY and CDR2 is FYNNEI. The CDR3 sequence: CASKRELGTQYF. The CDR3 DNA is TGTGCCAGCAAGCGGGAGTTAGGGACCCAGTACTTC.

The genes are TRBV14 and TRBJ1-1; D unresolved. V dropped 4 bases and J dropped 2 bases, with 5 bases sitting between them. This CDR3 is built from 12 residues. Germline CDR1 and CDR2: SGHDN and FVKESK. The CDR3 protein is CASSRSNTEAFF. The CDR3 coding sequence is TGTGCCAGCAGCCGAAGCAACACTGAAGCTTTCTTT.

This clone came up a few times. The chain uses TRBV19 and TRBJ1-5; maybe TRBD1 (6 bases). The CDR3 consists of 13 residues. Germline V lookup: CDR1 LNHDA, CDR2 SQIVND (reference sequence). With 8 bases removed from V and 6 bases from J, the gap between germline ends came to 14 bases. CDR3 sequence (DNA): TGTGCCAGTCAACAGGGTCCGGGTCAGCCCCAGCATTTT. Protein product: CASQQGPGQPQHF.

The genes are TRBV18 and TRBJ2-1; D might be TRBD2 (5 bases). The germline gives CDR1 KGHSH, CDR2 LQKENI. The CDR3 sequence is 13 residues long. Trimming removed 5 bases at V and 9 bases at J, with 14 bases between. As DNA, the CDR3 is TGTGCCAGCTCAGCGGACTGGAGCGGTGAGCAGTTCTTC. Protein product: CASSADWSGEQFF.

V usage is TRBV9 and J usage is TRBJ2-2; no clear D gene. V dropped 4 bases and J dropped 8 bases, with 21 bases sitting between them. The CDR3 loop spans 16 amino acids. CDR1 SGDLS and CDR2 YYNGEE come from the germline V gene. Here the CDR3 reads CASSHSEVPYPGELFF. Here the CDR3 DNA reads TGTGCCAGCAGCCATTCAGAGGTCCCTTACCCAGGGGAGCTGTTTTTT.

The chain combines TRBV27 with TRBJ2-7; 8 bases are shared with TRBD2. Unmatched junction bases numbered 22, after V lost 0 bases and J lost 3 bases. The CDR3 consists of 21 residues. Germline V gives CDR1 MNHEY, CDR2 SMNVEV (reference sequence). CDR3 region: CASSLSLAGPTLSRGGYEQYF. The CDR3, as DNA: TGTGCCAGCAGTTTATCCTTAGCGGGACCGACTCTCTCACGGGGCGGCTACGAGCAGTACTTC.

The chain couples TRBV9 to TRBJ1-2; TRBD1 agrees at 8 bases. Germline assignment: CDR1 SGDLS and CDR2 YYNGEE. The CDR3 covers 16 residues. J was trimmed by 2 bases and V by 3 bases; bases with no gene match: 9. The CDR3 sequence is CASSAGQGALNYGYTF. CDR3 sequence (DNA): TGTGCCAGCAGCGCAGGACAGGGCGCCCTCAACTATGGCTACACCTTC.

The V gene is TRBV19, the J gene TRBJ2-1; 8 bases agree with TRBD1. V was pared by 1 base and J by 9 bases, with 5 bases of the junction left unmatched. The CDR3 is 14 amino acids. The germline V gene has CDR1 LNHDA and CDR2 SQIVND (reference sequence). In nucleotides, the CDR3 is TGTGCCAGTAGTATAGTGACAGGGGCTCCTGAGCAGTTCTTC. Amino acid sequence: CASSIVTGAPEQFF.

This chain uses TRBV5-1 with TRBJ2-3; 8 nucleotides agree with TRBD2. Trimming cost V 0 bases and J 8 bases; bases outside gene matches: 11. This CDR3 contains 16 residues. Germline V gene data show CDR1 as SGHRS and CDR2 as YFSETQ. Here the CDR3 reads CASSLVLSGGVGTQYF. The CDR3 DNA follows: TGCGCCAGCAGCTTGGTTTTATCCGGGGGGGTTGGTACGCAGTATTTT.

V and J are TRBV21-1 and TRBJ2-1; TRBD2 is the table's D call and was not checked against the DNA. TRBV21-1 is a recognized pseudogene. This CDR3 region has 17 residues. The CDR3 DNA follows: TGTGCCAGCACCCAGGGGACTAGCGGGAGGAAAGGAAATGAGCAGTTCTTC. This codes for CASTQGTSGRKGNEQFF.

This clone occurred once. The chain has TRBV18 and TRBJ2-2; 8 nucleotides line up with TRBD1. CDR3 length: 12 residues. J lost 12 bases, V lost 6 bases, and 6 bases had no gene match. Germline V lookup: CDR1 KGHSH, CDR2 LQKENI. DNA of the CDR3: TGTGCCAGCTCGTTGGACAGGGAAAAGCTGTTTTTT. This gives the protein CASSLDREKLFF.

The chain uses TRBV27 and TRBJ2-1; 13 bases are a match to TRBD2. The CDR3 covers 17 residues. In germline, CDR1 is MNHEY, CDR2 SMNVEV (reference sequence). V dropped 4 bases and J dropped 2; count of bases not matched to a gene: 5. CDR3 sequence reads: CASSSPLAGGAYNEQFF. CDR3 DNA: TGTGCCAGCAGTTCACCACTAGCGGGAGGGGCCTACAATGAGCAGTTCTTC.

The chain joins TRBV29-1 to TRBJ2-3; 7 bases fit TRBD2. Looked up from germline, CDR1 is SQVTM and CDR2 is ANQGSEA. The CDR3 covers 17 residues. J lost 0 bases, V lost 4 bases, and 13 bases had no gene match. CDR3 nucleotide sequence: TGCAGCGTTGTCAGTGGGAGGGCCCCTTATAGCACAGATACGCAGTATTTT. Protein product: CSVVSGRAPYSTDTQYF.

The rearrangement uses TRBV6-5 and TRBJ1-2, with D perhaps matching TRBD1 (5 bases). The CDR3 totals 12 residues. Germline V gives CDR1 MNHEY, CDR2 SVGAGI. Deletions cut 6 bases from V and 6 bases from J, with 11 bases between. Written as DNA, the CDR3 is TGTGCCAGCAGGACAGAAGAAGATGGCTACACCTTC. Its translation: CASRTEEDGYTF.

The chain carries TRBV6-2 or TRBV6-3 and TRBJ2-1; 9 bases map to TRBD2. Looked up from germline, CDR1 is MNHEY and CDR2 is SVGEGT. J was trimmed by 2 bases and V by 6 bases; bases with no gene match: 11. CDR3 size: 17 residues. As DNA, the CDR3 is TGTGCCAGCAGCCCTGAACGGCTAGCGGGACCCTACAATGAGCAGTTCTTC. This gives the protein CASSPERLAGPYNEQFF.

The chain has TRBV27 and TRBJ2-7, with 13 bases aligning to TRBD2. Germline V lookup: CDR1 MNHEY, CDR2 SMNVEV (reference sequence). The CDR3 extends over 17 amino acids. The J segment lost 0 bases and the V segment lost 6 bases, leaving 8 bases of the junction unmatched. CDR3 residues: CASSVGLAGRSSYEQYF. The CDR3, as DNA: TGTGCCAGCAGCGTGGGACTAGCGGGGCGGAGCTCCTACGAGCAGTACTTC.

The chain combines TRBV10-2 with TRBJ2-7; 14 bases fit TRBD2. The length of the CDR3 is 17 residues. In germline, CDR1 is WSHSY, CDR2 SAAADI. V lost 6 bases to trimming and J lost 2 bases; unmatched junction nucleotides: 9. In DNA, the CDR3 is TGCGCCAGCAGGGAGGGACTAGCGGGAGTAACGACCTACGAGCAGTACTTC. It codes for CASREGLAGVTTYEQYF.

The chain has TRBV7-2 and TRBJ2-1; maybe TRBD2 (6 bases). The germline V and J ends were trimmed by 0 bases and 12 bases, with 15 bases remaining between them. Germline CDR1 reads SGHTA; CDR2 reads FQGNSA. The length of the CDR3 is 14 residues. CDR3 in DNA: TGTGCCAGCAGCTTAGCGCAGAAGCGGGCCTTGCAGTTCTTC. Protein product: CASSLAQKRALQFF.

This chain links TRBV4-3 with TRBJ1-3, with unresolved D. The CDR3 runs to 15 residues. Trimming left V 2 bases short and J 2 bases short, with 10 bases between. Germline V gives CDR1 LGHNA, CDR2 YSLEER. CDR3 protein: CASSQSRVAGNTIYF. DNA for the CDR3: TGCGCCAGCAGCCAATCGAGGGTAGCTGGAAACACCATATATTTT.

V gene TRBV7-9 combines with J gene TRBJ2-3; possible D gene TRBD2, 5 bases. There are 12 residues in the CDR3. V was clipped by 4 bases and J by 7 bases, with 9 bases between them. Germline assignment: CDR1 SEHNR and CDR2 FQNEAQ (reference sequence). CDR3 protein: CASSSGGHTQYF. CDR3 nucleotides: TGTGCCAGCAGCTCAGGAGGCCATACGCAGTATTTT.

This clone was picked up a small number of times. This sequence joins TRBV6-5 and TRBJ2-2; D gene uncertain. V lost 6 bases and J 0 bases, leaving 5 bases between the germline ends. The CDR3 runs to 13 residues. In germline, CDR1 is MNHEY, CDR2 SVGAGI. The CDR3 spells CASRLANTGELFF. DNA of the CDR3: TGTGCCAGCAGACTGGCGAACACCGGGGAGCTGTTTTTT.

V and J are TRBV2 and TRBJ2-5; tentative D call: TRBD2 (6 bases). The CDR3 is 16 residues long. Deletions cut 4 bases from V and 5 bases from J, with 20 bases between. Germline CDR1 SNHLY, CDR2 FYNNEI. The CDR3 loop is CASSGSGGITWETQYF. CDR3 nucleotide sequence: TGTGCCAGCAGTGGATCCGGGGGAATAACGTGGGAGACCCAGTACTTC.

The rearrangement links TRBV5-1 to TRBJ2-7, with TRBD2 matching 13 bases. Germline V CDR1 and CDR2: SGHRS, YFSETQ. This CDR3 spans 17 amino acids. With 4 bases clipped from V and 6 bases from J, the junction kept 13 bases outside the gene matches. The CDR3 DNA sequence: TGCGCCAGCAGCCCCGGACGGACTAGCGGGAGTTCTGGCGAGCAGTACTTC. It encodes CASSPGRTSGSSGEQYF. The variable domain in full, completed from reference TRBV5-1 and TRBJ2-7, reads KAGVTQTPRYLIKTRGQQVTLSCSPISGHRSVSWYQQTPGQGLQFLFEYFSETQRNKGNFPGRFSGRQFSNSRSEMNVSTLELGDSALYLCASSPGRTSGSSGEQYFGPGTRLTVT.

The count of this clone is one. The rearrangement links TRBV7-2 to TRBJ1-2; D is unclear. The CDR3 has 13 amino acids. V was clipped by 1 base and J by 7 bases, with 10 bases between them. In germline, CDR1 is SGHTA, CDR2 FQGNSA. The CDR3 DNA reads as TGTGCCAGCAGCTTAGATCGCGGTGGTGGCTACACCTTC. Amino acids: CASSLDRGGGYTF. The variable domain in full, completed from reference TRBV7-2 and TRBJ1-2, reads GAGVSQSPSNKVTEKGKDVELRCDPISGHTALYWYRQSLGQGLEFLIYFQGNSAPDKSGLPSDRFSAERTGGSVSTLTIQRTQQEDSAVYLCASSLDRGGGYTFGSGTRLTVV.

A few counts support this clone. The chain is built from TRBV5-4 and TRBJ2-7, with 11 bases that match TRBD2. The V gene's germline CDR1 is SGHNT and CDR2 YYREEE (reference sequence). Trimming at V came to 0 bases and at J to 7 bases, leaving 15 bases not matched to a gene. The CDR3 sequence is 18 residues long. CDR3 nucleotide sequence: TGTGCCAGCAGCTTGGCCGGGGCTAGCGGGAGGTCGCTTAAGGAGCAGTACTTC. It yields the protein CASSLAGASGRSLKEQYF.